This T cell receptor (beta chain) was found in a study of T cells in Graves' hyperthyroidism and ophthalmopathy (dated by TCRdb to the late 2010s). Turning to the overall study: Peripheral blood was sampled at the time of initial diagnosis, prior to any treatment. The approximately 100 discovery patients were randomly split 7:3 into training and test sets. Prospective prediction of ophthalmopathy was tested in an independent validation cohort of fewer than 20 hyperthyroidism patients and 15 to 17 patients who later progressed to ophthalmopathy. TCR V-J signatures able to tell the groups apart were searched for in a discovery cohort of about a hundred patients, of whom roughly 42 had Graves' ophthalmopathy and 57 had stable Graves' hyperthyroidism. According to the paper, TCR Vbeta CDR3 sequencing was carried out on around 140 peripheral blood samples, which came from about 45 ophthalmopathy, some 73 hyperthyroidism and roughly 17 progressor patients. Thyroid tissue and blood T-cell repertoires from several Graves' hyperthyroidism patients were also compared in the study. Following sampling, methimazole starting at 30 mg daily was given to hyperthyroidism patients, and high-dose intravenous methylprednisolone was given to ophthalmopathy patients.

V sheds 0 bases and J sheds 0 bases, leaving 12 bases between their ends. The cysteine opens and the phenylalanine closes a CDR3 of 15 amino acids. Solely the CDR3 DNA is kept, with 45 bases framed from the first base. CDR1 is given as GTSNPN and CDR2 as SVGIG, both from the germline V gene (reference sequence). Stable Graves' hyperthyroidism was defined as the absence of progression to ophthalmopathy over 18 months of follow-up. Hyperthyroidism patients were aged 18 to 65 years and newly diagnosed, with disease duration of less than 2 months. Patients with uncontrolled infections, other autoimmune diseases, pregnancy or lactation were excluded. Diagnoses relied on clinical symptoms, serum thyroxine and TRAb, thyroid ultrasound and orbital computed tomography. Ficoll-Paque density gradient centrifugation was used to isolate PBMCs from approximately 10 ml of fresh peripheral blood. Total RNA was extracted with Trizol reagent, and quality was checked on an Agilent 2100 Bioanalyzer.

Amplification of TCR beta CDR3 regions was carried out from RNA transcripts. A first-round RT-PCR of the TCR CDR3 used the HTBI primer set with the Qiagen OneStep RT-PCR kit. Libraries were constructed in a second round of multiplex PCR, after which size selection and purification were carried out. Sequencing of the libraries was done on an Illumina HiSeq2000 using paired-end 100 bp reads. Per the authors' processing: SOAPnuke was used to process the raw data, throwing out any read that contained adapters or uncalled bases, had a mean Phred below 15, or lacked an exact constant-primer or identifier match. COPE v1.2.5 was used to merge the high-quality paired reads, and each unique nucleotide sequence was defined as a clonotype. MiTCR v1.1 was used to align the clonotypes against IMGT TRBV, TRBD and TRBJ reference segments. The analysis included only V-J combinations with a frequency above 0.0001, which together covered approximately 99% of the repertoires. A TCS score was defined as the ratio of F50 (clonal expansion) to E x V (chaos), with BLOSUM62-based TCRdist applied between CDR3 peptides within each V-J. Welch's t-statistics and random forest reduced around 510 V-J features to 13, which were used in a naive Bayes classifier (R e1071). TCRdb took the public reads, trimmed them with fastp at Q25, ran MiXCR for clone calling and kept in-frame beta chains. CDR3 protein sequences are deduplicated, and each keeps its most common genes and DNA. TCRdb, not the original authors, processed these V and J calls. In this sample the table shows hundreds of thousands of distinct CDR3 sequences, roughly 15% of which occur a single time. Together, the top ten hold around 4% of the sample.

Concerning this clonotype: Its recognized antigen is unknown. No quality values exist for individual bases; no much larger clone is one base distant.

The investigation overall reported the following: Most expanded thyroid clonotypes (frequency above 0.001) were also found in blood, which suggests that blood repertoires may mirror thyroid immune responses. Ophthalmopathy was separated from stable hyperthyroidism by a 13 V-J signature model, with 85% to 90% sensitivity and 81% to 83% specificity obtained in cross-validation and 80%/75% obtained in testing. During validation, the model predicted progression to ophthalmopathy a median of approximately 6.5 months ahead of onset, with around 65% sensitivity and 72% to 80% specificity. Sample size was not statistically predetermined, and investigators were not blinded to group allocation.

In this chain, TRBV30 is recombined with TRBJ2-7; the D gene is perhaps TRBD2, from 5 matching bases. Sequencing input: blood. The receptor comes from a woman in her 30s with Graves' hyperthyroidism. The CDR3: CAWSVLEVSSYEQYF. DNA sequence: TGTGCCTGGAGTGTACTGGAGGTTAGCTCCTACGAGCAGTACTTC.